The clone carrying this TCR beta chain appeared a few times. What it binds is unknown. V lost 0 bases to trimming and J lost 6 bases; unmatched junction nucleotides: 5. CDR3 size: 16 residues. The germline CDR1 and CDR2 sequences are MNHEY and SVGEGT. The source material, RNA transcripts, was used to amplify TCR beta CDR3 regions. Carried out on the TCR CDR3, a first-round RT-PCR used the HTBI primer set. Each CDR3 protein is one row after TCRdb ran MiXCR on the multiplex PCR reads. The sample contains under 400,000 distinct CDR3 sequences, over 15% of which appear only once. These data come from a study of T cells in Graves' hyperthyroidism and ophthalmopathy. Notes on the study in general: Prediction of ophthalmopathy progression came a median around 6.5 months pre-onset.

The chain combines TRBV6-2 or TRBV6-3 with TRBJ2-5; 12 bases match TRBD2. This TCR came from a woman between 45 and 65 years old with Graves' hyperthyroidism. What was sequenced was blood. The CDR3 spells CASSYSLAGGPQTQYF. CDR3 in DNA: TGTGCCAGCAGTTACTCCCTAGCGGGAGGGCCTCAGACCCAGTACTTC.